The present TCR beta chain was sequenced within a study of blood T cell repertoires in COVID-19. This CDR3 contains 14 residues. Germline CDR1 and CDR2: LNHDA and SQIVND (reference sequence). V shed 3 bases, J shed 6 bases, and the junction held 6 bases outside the gene matches. This study enrolled people aged about 18 to 100 from 24 US geographic areas. Measured with immunoSEQ multiplex PCR; TCRdb has only the in-frame clones, and not every one. Of approximately 300,000 clones listed, 85% to 90% were seen once; the top ten hold under 11%. The receptor was isolated from a woman in her late teens or twenties who had recovered from COVID-19. The sequenced sample consisted of PBMCs or T cells enriched from blood (not recorded which). V usage is TRBV19 and J usage is TRBJ2-7; 9 nucleotides line up with TRBD1. CDR3 nucleotides: TGTGCCAGTAGTATCCGGACAGGGGTGGTCGAGCAGTACTTC. It codes for CASSIRTGVVEQYF. Drawing the rest from reference TRBV19 and TRBJ2-7, the complete variable domain is DGGITQSPKYLFRKEGQNVTLSCEQNLNHDAMYWYRQDPGQGLRLIYYSQIVNDFQKGDIAEGYSVSREKKESFPLTVTSAQKNPTAFYLCASSIRTGVVEQYFGPGTRLTVT.